These T cell receptor beta chains were read from a single sample in a study of identical twins. TCRdb itself ran the 5' RACE reads through MiXCR, one entry per CDR3 protein. The sample shows 450,000 or so distinct CDR3 sequences, approximately 17% of them seen only once. The sequenced sample consisted of naive T cells sorted from blood. These receptors were obtained from a man over 45 in good health. CDR3s include the opening cysteine and the closing phenylalanine or tryptophan. The order of the fields is clone size, V gene, J gene, D gene, CDR3 DNA, CDR3 protein. A D gene is named only where the DNA matches it firmly. The size of a clone is reported for some rows only, either as once, few or many, or as a class for expanded clones.

>many|TRBV29-1|TRBJ2-1|TRBD2
TGCAGCGAAACCAAGACTAGCGGGGGCTACAATGAGCAGTTCTTC
CSETKTSGGYNEQFF
>NA|TRBV7-9|TRBJ2-5|TRBD1
TGTGCCAGCACCCTACCTCCCCCGAACAGGGGGCAAGAGACCCAGTACTTC
CASTLPPPNRGQETQYF
>few|TRBV12-3/TRBV12-4|TRBJ2-5|NA
TGTGCCAGCAGTTTACGGGGTTTAGTGGAGACCCAGTACTTC
CASSLRGLVETQYF
>many|TRBV10-3|TRBJ2-5|NA
TGTGCCATCAGTGAGTCGGTCCCAGGAGAGACCCAGTACTTC
CAISESVPGETQYF
>many|TRBV6-5|TRBJ2-5|TRBD2
TGTGCCAGCAGTTACCTCCCGAGCGCGGGGGGGGAGACCCAGTACTTC
CASSYLPSAGGETQYF
>NA|TRBV15|TRBJ2-1|NA
TGTGCCACCAGCACCCAGGGGCGACTGGTAGGTGAGCAGTTCTTC
CATSTQGRLVGEQFF
>many|TRBV20-1|TRBJ2-1|TRBD2
TGCAGTGCTAGAGACCTTGGACTAGCGGGTAGTAGTTCACAGTTCTTC
CSARDLGLAGSSSQFF
>NA|TRBV12-3/TRBV12-4|TRBJ2-3|TRBD2
TGTGCCAGCTCCCCAGGGAGGGCCTACACAGATACGCAGTATTTT
CASSPGRAYTDTQYF
>few|TRBV7-6|TRBJ2-3|NA
TGTGCCAGCAGCGATCCAACAGGGCAAGATACGCAGTATTTT
CASSDPTGQDTQYF
>many|TRBV5-1|TRBJ2-7|NA
TGCGCCAGCAGCTTGGCCTACAGTAGAAGCTCCTACGAGCAGTACTTC
CASSLAYSRSSYEQYF
>NA|TRBV20-1|TRBJ2-2|TRBD1
TGCAGTGCTGACGAGCTTGAACCGGGACAGGGGGCGACCGGGGAGCTGTTTTTT
CSADELEPGQGATGELFF
>few|TRBV10-2|TRBJ2-1|TRBD2
TGCGCCAGCAGTGATATAGCGGGGGGGCAGGGTGAGCAGTTCTTC
CASSDIAGGQGEQFF
>many|TRBV5-4|TRBJ1-2|NA
TGTGCCAGCAGCTTGGAGCCGGGGGGGTCGGGCTATGGCTACACCTTC
CASSLEPGGSGYGYTF
>NA|TRBV20-1|TRBJ1-4|TRBD1
TGCAGTGCCAGGGGACAGGGGTCGAAACTGTTTTTT
CSARGQGSKLFF
>few|TRBV7-6|TRBJ2-2|TRBD2
TGTGCCAGCAGCTCGGGACTAGCGGGAGCCGGGGAGCTGTTTTTT
CASSSGLAGAGELFF
>few|TRBV4-3|TRBJ1-4|NA
TGCGCCAGCAGCCGTTCCGGGCCACGCAATGAAAAACTGTTTTTT
CASSRSGPRNEKLFF
>NA|TRBV7-9|TRBJ2-1|NA
TGTGCCAGCAGCTCCGGGGCCTTAAATGAGCAGTTCTTC
CASSSGALNEQFF
>few|TRBV7-2|TRBJ1-1|TRBD1
TGTGCCAGCAGCTTAGTACGAGGGGGCGGCCTCTCTGAAGCTTTCTTT
CASSLVRGGGLSEAFF
>many|TRBV5-5|TRBJ1-1|NA
TGTGCCAGCAGCCCGAAAGGGTTCTTGAACACTGAAGCTTTCTTT
CASSPKGFLNTEAFF
>NA|TRBV27|TRBJ2-5|TRBD2
TGTGCCAGCAGTGAATCCGGGACTACGGGATCCGAGACCCAGTACTTC
CASSESGTTGSETQYF
>NA|TRBV20-1|TRBJ2-3|NA
TGCAGTCCCGTCCCGGCAGGCACAGATACGCAGTATTTT
CSPVPAGTDTQYF
>many|TRBV11-2|TRBJ2-2|TRBD2
TGTGCCAGCAGCTTACTAGCGGGACCCGGGGAGCTGTTTTTT
CASSLLAGPGELFF
>few|TRBV7-9|TRBJ1-1|NA
TGTGCCAGCAGCACCCTCTTGGGAACTGAAGCTTTCTTT
CASSTLLGTEAFF
>NA|TRBV12-3/TRBV12-4|TRBJ1-4|NA
TGTGCCAGCAGTTCTCCCCCCGGGGCTAATGAAAAACTGTTTTTT
CASSSPPGANEKLFF
>few|TRBV5-1|TRBJ2-1|TRBD1
TGCGCCAGCAGCATGCGCTCCGGGACAGGGGGGCCTGAGCAGTTCTTC
CASSMRSGTGGPEQFF
>few|TRBV20-1|TRBJ2-3|NA
TGCAGTGCCTACGGACCCCGGGCGACGACAGATACGCAGTATTTT
CSAYGPRATTDTQYF
>many|TRBV6-2/TRBV6-3|TRBJ2-1|TRBD1
TGTGCCAGCAGTCAGGGGGCTGAGCAGTTCTTC
CASSQGAEQFF
>many|TRBV20-1|TRBJ2-7|NA
TGCAGAGCTACGACGGGGACCTACGAGCAGTACTTC
CRATTGTYEQYF
>NA|TRBV5-1|TRBJ2-5|NA
TGCGCCAGCAGCGCAGAGGGGGGACGCGCCCAAGAGACCCAGTACTTC
CASSAEGGRAQETQYF
>many|TRBV5-1|TRBJ1-2|TRBD1
TGCGCCAGCAGCTTGATTCCGGGACAGGTTTTCTATGGCTACACCTTC
CASSLIPGQVFYGYTF
>many|TRBV4-2|TRBJ2-7|NA
TGTGCCAGCAGCCCCCCCGCAAGAGCCTACGAGCAGTACTTC
CASSPPARAYEQYF